This TCR beta chain was documented in a study of control samples from healthy donors and cancer patients. Using immunoSEQ multiplex PCR, the repertoire was profiled, and TCRdb retains in-frame clones only, with some absent. The sample lists 100,000 to 120,000 clones, 70% to 90% occurring once. This clone showed up just once. This receptor was taken from a woman aged 55-70 years with lung cancer. Sequenced material: PBMCs.

DNA for the CDR3: TGTGCCAGCAGCTTAGAGTCGTCCCCGGGAAACACCATATATTTT. Encoded protein: CASSLESSPGNTIYF. V and J are TRBV7-9 and TRBJ1-3; D not certain. V lost 1 base, J lost 4 bases, and 11 bases lay in between. The CDR3 is 15 residues long. Germline values: CDR1 SEHNR, CDR2 FQNEAQ (reference sequence).